These T cell receptor beta chains were read from a single sample in a study of T cells in Graves' hyperthyroidism and ophthalmopathy. TCRdb ran MiXCR on the multiplex PCR reads and lists one entry per CDR3 protein. The table lists under 350,000 distinct CDR3 sequences, roughly 18% of them singletons. Material: blood. Receptors were obtained from a woman aged 45-65 years with Graves' hyperthyroidism. Each CDR3 is given with its conserved first and last residue. Only some rows state a clone size, as once, few, many or a class for expanded clones.

v_call clone_size cdr3_aa
TRBV6-5 - CASSYRPRGGIHEQYF
TRBV11-2 few CASSGPGRYQETQYF
TRBV4-2 many CASSRAWGGDKNTGELFF
TRBV20-1 few CSAVSGTGGNEQFF
TRBV4-1 - CASSPNRAVYEQYF
TRBV7-8 many CASSLVPGTIDEQFF
TRBV11-3 - CASSIRDRTGKLFF
TRBV5-4 few CASSLSNRVDNYGYTF
TRBV11-2 many CASSGQGDEQYF
TRBV6-1 - CASSDATGSDEQYF
TRBV12-3/TRBV12-4 many CASSLGTSGQQYF
TRBV5-4 few CASSHSAAYEQYF
TRBV9 - CASSAMGQGTDTQYF
TRBV28 many CASSFPNQPQHF
TRBV24-1 many CATSDNTGATYEQYF
TRBV20-1 many CSGGTSGINTQYF
TRBV6-1 many CASSYQHSDTQYF
TRBV9 few CASSLMGTGTGELFF
TRBV20-1 few CSARDPDSGRGYVNEQFF
TRBV9 - CASSSRGDNEQFF
TRBV29-1 - CSAAQGFSGGYTF
TRBV2 many CATQDDRGLQGYTF
TRBV6-2/TRBV6-3 many CASSGAGHTETQYF
TRBV30 many CAWSWRGGREETQYF
TRBV12-3/TRBV12-4 - CASSWLAGEVDEQFF
TRBV11-2 - CASRELLREGVNTGELFF
TRBV6-1 many CASRLHQLGQGDPEAFF
TRBV2 many CANAQGAFGNSPLHF
TRBV13 many CASSSGHPSEQYF
TRBV19 few CASSTARPGGRDEQFF
TRBV5-6 many CASSLEMDREAFF
TRBV19 - CASTPGQGMTEAFF
TRBV7-8 few CASTRQPQETQYF
TRBV9 - CASTLSGGLGETQYF
TRBV7-9 few CASNEGGWDTEAFF
TRBV12-3/TRBV12-4 many CASSFIGDEQFF
TRBV6-1 once CASSQTSGGTNEKLLF
TRBV6-1 few CASSDRVGTEAFF
TRBV20-1 few CSADVGAFGEQYF
TRBV7-2 - CASSLDAYTYEQYF
TRBV19 - CASSGNFRAYGYTF
TRBV29-1 many CSVEGDGNTIYF
TRBV9 - CASSPRDSGKETQYF
TRBV6-1 many CASSPSNYGYTF
TRBV20-1 - CSAMGLRGGEQFF